A single sample is the source of the 5 T cell receptor beta chains below, sequenced in a study of blood T cell repertoires in COVID-19 (dated by TCRdb to 2020 to 2021). Preparation of the library involved the immunoSEQ multiplex PCR assay. Sourced from immuneACCESS, this table was stored by TCRdb with only in-frame sequences that have V and J called. A share of the clones is absent; for the studies checked, an unresolved V gene accounts for under half, and the remainder has no known explanation. Across this sample there are fewer than 250,000 clones, with 83% seen only once. The top ten hold around 3.3% of the sample. Sequencing was carried out using PBMCs or T cells enriched from blood (not recorded which). These receptors were obtained from a woman between 40 and 50 years old who had been exposed to COVID-19.

CDR3 protein: CASSLGQSPYNEQFF. The CDR3 bases are TGTGCCAGCAGTTTAGGGCAGTCACCCTACAATGAGCAGTTCTTC. V gene TRBV28 combines with J gene TRBJ2-1, with D unresolved. V lost 2 bases, J lost 2 bases, and 10 bases lay in between. The V gene's germline CDR1 is MDHEN and CDR2 SYDVKM. The CDR3 is made up of 15 amino acids.

This clone came up once. The chain combines TRBV28 with TRBJ1-4; unclear D gene. Trimming took off 7 bases at V and 8 bases at J, with 17 bases between the two ends. The germline V gene encodes CDR1 MDHEN and CDR2 SYDVKM. This CDR3 has 14 amino acids. The CDR3 sequence is CASTLNGEEEKLFF. In DNA, the CDR3 is TGTGCCAGCACCCTTAACGGGGAGGAGGAAAAACTGTTTTTT.

This clone has just one count. The CDR3 nucleotides read TGTGCCAGCAGCTTTGGCGGGACGCCCCGGAATGAGCAGTTCTTC. Residues: CASSFGGTPRNEQFF. The chain couples TRBV5-6 to TRBJ2-1; TRBD2 is a possible D gene (6 bases). V gave up 2 bases and J gave up 7 bases, with 16 bases separating them. CDR1 SGHDT and CDR2 YYEEEE come from the germline V gene. CDR3 length: 15 amino acids. Full variable domain (missing parts from reference TRBV5-6 and TRBJ2-1): DAGVTQSPTHLIKTRGQQVTLRCSPKSGHDTVSWYQQALGQGPQFIFQYYEEEERQRGNFPDRFSGHQFPNYSSELNVNALLLGDSALYLCASSFGGTPRNEQFFGPGTRLTVL.

This rearrangement joins TRBV19 to TRBJ1-3; 9 nucleotides line up with TRBD1. CDR3 length: 16 amino acids. V lost 4 bases to trimming and J lost 0 bases; unmatched junction nucleotides: 4. CDR1 is LNHDA, CDR2 SQIVND, per germline (reference sequence). This CDR3 reads CASSKRTGDSGNTIYF. DNA of the CDR3: TGTGCCAGTAGTAAGCGGACAGGGGACTCTGGAAACACCATATATTTT.

Concerning this clone itself: The sample holds other DNA sequences that translate to the same CDR3. This rearrangement joins TRBV24-1 to TRBJ2-1; 13 nucleotides line up with TRBD2. The CDR3 consists of 16 residues. CDR1 is KGHDR, CDR2 SFDVKD, per germline. With 5 bases clipped from V and 4 bases from J, the junction kept 4 bases outside the gene matches. The CDR3 DNA reads as TGTGCCACCAGTGCAACTAGCGGGGGGGCGTACAATGAGCAGTTCTTC. It specifies CATSATSGGAYNEQFF.